Listed here is a single TCR beta chain. What it binds is not known. These data come from a study of beta chain features in type 1 diabetes. Study context: There were 107,917,701 sorted cells examined across all samples. Findings and caveats of the study: Compared to healthy donors, patients appeared to have naive, central memory and Treg TCRB repertoires that were more alike.

A single heparinised draw of around 0.11 L on average was taken per donor. The CDR3 extends over 14 amino acids. Trimming cost V 0 bases and J 8 bases, with 10 bases left between them. The germline V gene has CDR1 LGHNA and CDR2 YSLEER. Sequencing targeted expressed TCRB transcripts, as all isolated RNA had been reverse transcribed. TCRdb's table, derived via immunoSEQ multiplex PCR, lists solely in-frame clones and lacks some. The table lists over 150,000 clones, approximately 8.1% of them singletons. The sample consisted of central memory CD4+ T cells from blood. V is TRBV4-3 and J is TRBJ1-4; TRBD1 is a possible D gene (5 bases). The source is a man between 18 and 29 years old in good health. CDR3 region: CASSQETGREKLFF. DNA for the CDR3: TGCGCCAGCAGCCAAGAAACAGGTCGGGAAAAACTGTTTTTT.